Listed here are 23 T cell receptor beta chains from one sample, sequenced in a study of shared clonotypes between healthy human individuals. Clones were read by immunoSEQ multiplex PCR, and TCRdb kept only the in-frame ones, dropping some. The sample yields hundreds of thousands of clones, about 96% seen once. Cells designated naive CD8 were CD45RO-negative and were positively selected for CCR7, with terminally differentiated effector memory CD45RA+ cells excluded. Sequenced material: naive CD8+ T cells sorted from blood. The receptors here all came from a woman in her thirties in good health.

This sequence joins TRBV27 and TRBJ1-1; weak D call: TRBD1 (5 bases). The CDR3 extends over 12 amino acids. Germline assignment: CDR1 MNHEY and CDR2 SMNVEV (reference sequence). V was trimmed by 9 bases and J by 8 bases, leaving 16 bases between them. This CDR3 is CASGTPSREAFF. For the CDR3, the DNA is TGTGCCAGTGGGACTCCCAGCCGGGAAGCTTTCTTT.

The rearrangement uses TRBV28 and TRBJ2-7; TRBD2 agrees at 10 bases. With 4 bases clipped from V and 6 bases from J, the junction kept 9 bases outside the gene matches. Germline-derived CDR1 and CDR2 are MDHEN and SYDVKM. CDR3 size: 15 residues. Here the CDR3 reads CASSSPAGGWAEQYF. As DNA, the CDR3 is TGTGCCAGCAGTTCGCCAGCGGGAGGGTGGGCCGAGCAGTACTTC.

Comment on this clone: The sample contains more than one DNA sequence encoding this CDR3. V and J are TRBV27 and TRBJ1-5; TRBD1 is a possible D gene (5 bases). Trimming removed 5 bases at V and 4 bases at J, with 12 bases between. Germline V gene lookup returns CDR1 MNHEY and CDR2 SMNVEV (reference sequence). The CDR3 is 14 residues long. Here the CDR3 reads CASSPVGGNQPQHF. In nucleotides, the CDR3 is TGTGCCAGCAGTCCGGTGGGGGGAAATCAGCCCCAGCATTTT.

The chain recombines TRBV29-1 with TRBJ2-7; tentative D call: TRBD2 (5 bases). Trimming took 2 bases from V and 2 from J, leaving 16 bases between them. The CDR3 spans 15 residues. The germline V gene has CDR1 SQVTM and CDR2 ANQGSEA. The CDR3 reads CSVELGSPGTYEQYF. CDR3 sequence (DNA): TGCAGCGTTGAATTGGGGAGTCCGGGTACCTACGAGCAGTACTTC.

J is TRBJ2-7 and V is TRBV7-6; D may be TRBD2 (6 bases). V was shortened by 1 base and J by 5 bases, with 12 bases between the two germline ends. Germline-derived CDR1 and CDR2 are SGHVS and FNYEAQ. This CDR3 region has 14 residues. The CDR3, as DNA: TGTGCCAGCAGCTTAGAGGGAGGTGTCGACGAGCAGTACTTC. Its protein product is CASSLEGGVDEQYF.

The rearrangement links TRBV9 to TRBJ2-3; TRBD2 matches 15 bases. The CDR3 runs to 19 residues. V lost 4 bases, J lost 0 bases, and 9 bases stayed unmatched. In germline, CDR1 is SGDLS, CDR2 YYNGEE. The CDR3 loop reads CASSTRTSGRAGSTDTQYF. Here the CDR3 DNA reads TGTGCCAGCAGCACCCGGACTAGCGGGAGGGCCGGGAGCACAGATACGCAGTATTTT.

Points on this clone: Within the sample, other DNA sequences also encode this same CDR3. The chain combines TRBV28 with TRBJ1-1; D not certain. The CDR3 runs 14 residues. V lost 0 bases to trimming and J lost 1 base, with 6 bases between them. Germline values: CDR1 MDHEN, CDR2 SYDVKM. The CDR3 DNA is TGTGCCAGCAGTTTATGGCAGACGAACACTGAAGCTTTCTTT. The encoded protein is CASSLWQTNTEAFF.

The chain links TRBV7-8 to TRBJ2-7, with D unresolved. The V end lost 6 bases, the J end lost 4 bases, and 16 bases lay between the germline ends. The CDR3 spans 14 residues. Germline assignment: CDR1 SGHVS and CDR2 FQNEAQ. The CDR3, as DNA: TGTGCCAGCAGTGCCGGGCCCAACCCTTACGAGCAGTACTTC. Its translation: CASSAGPNPYEQYF.

The gene calls are TRBV10-3 and TRBJ2-7; the match to TRBD2 covers 8 bases. CDR3 length: 14 residues. Germline V CDR1 and CDR2: ENHRY, SYGVKD. Germline trimming cut 7 bases from V and 7 bases from J; bases unmatched to any gene: 12. The CDR3: CAIKREAGVYEQYF. In DNA, the CDR3 is TGTGCCATCAAACGAGAAGCGGGAGTGTATGAGCAGTACTTC.

The rearrangement uses TRBV9 and TRBJ1-1; D is unclear. The V gene lost 3 bases and the J gene lost 1 base, with 10 bases spanning the gap. There are 14 residues in the CDR3. Germline CDR1 is SGDLS and CDR2 is YYNGEE. The CDR3 DNA sequence: TGTGCCAGCAGCGCATTAGGATGGAACACTGAAGCTTTCTTT. The encoded protein is CASSALGWNTEAFF.

The rearrangement joins TRBV27 to TRBJ2-1; 7 bases match TRBD2. Germline V gives CDR1 MNHEY, CDR2 SMNVEV (reference sequence). V dropped 2 bases and J dropped 12; count of bases not matched to a gene: 13. The CDR3 is made up of 15 amino acids. The CDR3 DNA is TGTGCCAGCAGTTTAGGCCTAGCGGATCCCCCTGGGCAGTTCTTC. Protein product: CASSLGLADPPGQFF.

The chain carries TRBV5-4 and TRBJ1-3; TRBD1 might be the D (5 bases). Trimming shortened V by 2 bases and J by 9 bases, and 12 bases separated the two germline ends. This CDR3 is built from 13 residues. From germline, CDR1 is SGHNT and CDR2 YYREEE (reference sequence). The CDR3 spells CASSFRGGSTIYF. The CDR3 DNA reads as TGTGCCAGCAGCTTTAGGGGCGGGAGCACCATATATTTT.

This chain uses TRBV10-1 with TRBJ2-7; 7 bases line up with TRBD1. Germline CDR1 and CDR2: WNHNN and SYGVQD (reference sequence). The CDR3 totals 13 residues. J was trimmed by 2 bases and V by 4 bases; bases with no gene match: 2. The CDR3 bases are TGCGCCAGCAGTGTTGGACAGGCCTACGAGCAGTACTTC. Encoded protein: CASSVGQAYEQYF.

This chain links TRBV10-1 with TRBJ2-1, with 9 positions matching TRBD2. The CDR3 contains 18 residues. Germline CDR1 WNHNN, CDR2 SYGVQD (reference sequence). With V trimmed by 7 bases and J by 7 bases, 20 bases remained unmatched. The CDR3 is CASTPPGAGGLEGNEQFF. The CDR3 DNA is TGCGCCAGCACTCCCCCTGGAGCGGGAGGTTTAGAAGGGAATGAGCAGTTCTTC.

V is TRBV6-1 and J is TRBJ1-5; maybe TRBD1 (6 bases). This CDR3 is built from 17 residues. Germline CDR1 MNHNS, CDR2 SASEGT. V lost 1 base and J 3 bases, leaving 16 bases between the germline ends. The CDR3 coding sequence is TGTGCCAGCAGTGAAGAAGACAGGTTTGAACCCAATCAGCCCCAGCATTTT. This codes for CASSEEDRFEPNQPQHF.

The J gene is TRBJ1-5, the V gene TRBV28, with D perhaps TRBD1 (5 bases). V lost 6 bases and J lost 9, with 15 bases in between. This CDR3 spans 13 amino acids. The germline V gene has CDR1 MDHEN and CDR2 SYDVKM. The CDR3 is CASRTGRRGPQHF. As DNA, the CDR3 is TGTGCCAGCAGAACGGGACGTCGAGGGCCCCAGCATTTT.

This clone has a single count. This chain uses TRBV6-4 with TRBJ1-2; D remains unclear. This CDR3 comprises 16 residues. Germline CDR1 MRHNA, CDR2 SNTAGT. V lost 3 bases and J 5 bases, leaving 19 bases between the germline ends. CDR3 nucleotides: TGTGCCAGCAGTGAAATATTTGGCATTTCGACGTATGGCTACACCTTC. Encoded protein: CASSEIFGISTYGYTF.

Comments on this clone: Other DNA sequences in the sample encode the same CDR3. The chain links TRBV28 to TRBJ2-7; possibly TRBD2 for D (5 bases). Trimming left V 1 base short and J 2 bases short, with 6 bases between. The CDR3 spans 13 residues. Germline CDR1 MDHEN, CDR2 SYDVKM. CDR3 sequence: CASSLSGTYEQYF. The CDR3 bases are TGTGCCAGCAGTTTATCCGGGACCTACGAGCAGTACTTC.

This CDR3 reads CASSSTSPTKNIQYF. CDR3 DNA sequence: TGTGCCAGCAGCTCCACCAGCCCTACCAAAAACATTCAGTACTTC. The chain carries TRBV7-9 and TRBJ2-4; D uncertain. Germline V CDR1 and CDR2: SEHNR, FQNEAQ (reference sequence). This CDR3 contains 15 residues. V was pared by 4 bases and J by 2 bases, with 12 bases between. Combining the CDR3 with reference TRBV7-9 and TRBJ2-4 gives the whole variable domain DTGVSQNPRHKITKRGQNVTFRCDPISEHNRLYWYRQTLGQGPEFLTYFQNEAQLEKSRLLSDRFSAERPKGSFSTLEIQRTEQGDSAMYLCASSSTSPTKNIQYFGAGTRLSVL.

In regard to this clone: The sample contains more than one DNA sequence encoding this CDR3. The V call is TRBV13, the J call TRBJ1-3; the D is unclear. The CDR3 runs to 13 residues. Trimming removed 3 bases at V and 2 bases at J, with 5 bases between. CDR1 and CDR2 (germline): PRHDT, FYEKMQ (reference sequence). CDR3 residues: CASSLGTGNTIYF. In nucleotides, the CDR3 is TGTGCCAGCAGCTTGGGCACTGGAAACACCATATATTTT. Full variable domain (rest looked up from reference TRBV13 and TRBJ1-3): AAGVIQSPRHLIKEKRETATLKCYPIPRHDTVYWYQQGPGQDPQFLISFYEKMQSDKGSIPDRFSAQQFSDYHSELNMSSLELGDSALYFCASSLGTGNTIYFGEGSWLTVV.

V usage is TRBV4-2 and J usage is TRBJ2-7; D perhaps matches TRBD2 (5 bases). The CDR3 covers 15 residues. Per germline, CDR1 LGHNA and CDR2 YNFKEQ. The V end was cut by 1 base, the J end by 0 bases, with 10 bases between. CDR3 coding DNA: TGTGCCAGCAGCCAAGTTGAAAGCGGCTCCTACGAGCAGTACTTC. It translates to CASSQVESGSYEQYF.

V usage is TRBV19 and J usage is TRBJ1-2; tentatively, D is TRBD1 (5 bases). The CDR3 covers 14 residues. V gave up 6 bases and J gave up 8 bases, with 19 bases separating them. CDR1 is LNHDA and CDR2 is SQIVND in the germline V gene (reference sequence). CDR3 protein: CASRGTDWLNGYTF. CDR3 DNA: TGTGCCAGTAGAGGGACGGATTGGCTCAACGGCTACACCTTC.

V usage is TRBV6-5 and J usage is TRBJ2-1, with D possibly TRBD2 on 6 matching bases. The CDR3 covers 12 residues. Trimming removed 3 bases from V and 12 bases from J, with 12 bases in between. CDR1 MNHEY and CDR2 SVGAGI come from the germline V gene. The CDR3 nucleotides are TGTGCCAGCAGTTATGGCGGGGACGGGCAGTTCTTC. It codes for CASSYGGDGQFF.